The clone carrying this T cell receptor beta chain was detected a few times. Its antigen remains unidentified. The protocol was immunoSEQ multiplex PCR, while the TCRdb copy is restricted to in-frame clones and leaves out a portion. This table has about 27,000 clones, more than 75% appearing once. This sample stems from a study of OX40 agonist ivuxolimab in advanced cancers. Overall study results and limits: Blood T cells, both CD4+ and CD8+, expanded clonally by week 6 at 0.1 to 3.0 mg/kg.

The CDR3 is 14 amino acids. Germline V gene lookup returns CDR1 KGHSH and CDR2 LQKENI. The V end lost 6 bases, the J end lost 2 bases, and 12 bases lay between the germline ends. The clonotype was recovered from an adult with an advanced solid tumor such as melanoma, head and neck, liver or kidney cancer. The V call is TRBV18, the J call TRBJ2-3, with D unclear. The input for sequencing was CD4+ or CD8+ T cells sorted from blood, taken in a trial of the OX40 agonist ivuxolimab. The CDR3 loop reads CASSSGYFTDTQYF. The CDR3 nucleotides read TGTGCCAGCTCGTCGGGCTACTTCACAGATACGCAGTATTTT.